The 31 T cell receptor beta chains in this list originate from one sample, sequenced in a study of metastatic and nonmetastatic thyroid tumors. Via MiXCR, TCRdb re-called the PCR reads. This repertoire shows 40,000 to 45,000 clones, 16% found once; its top ten account for approximately 3.8%. Ahead of thyroid surgery, no patient had received treatment of any kind. What was sequenced was blood. The receptors were gathered from a female donor with papillary thyroid cancer or a benign thyroid nodule (not recorded which). Some clones in this sample may be carry-over from other donors' samples.

This clone was observed a handful of times. A much larger clone differs from this one at a single base, so this may be a read error. The V gene is TRBV4-1, the J gene TRBJ2-1, with no clear D. Trimming took off 0 bases at V and 7 bases at J, with 7 bases between the two ends. Germline V lookup: CDR1 MGHRA, CDR2 YSYEKL. The CDR3 contains 13 residues. CDR3 sequence: CASSQDTMNEQFF. The CDR3 bases are TGCGCCAGCAGCCAAGATACCATGAATGAGCAGTTCTTC.

CDR3 nucleotide sequence: TGCGCCAGCAGCTTCGGTGGGAGCTCCTACAATGAGCAGTTCTTC. Encoded protein: CASSFGGSSYNEQFF. This chain links TRBV5-1 with TRBJ2-1, with D maybe TRBD2 (5 bases). The CDR3 runs 15 residues. Germline assignment: CDR1 SGHRS and CDR2 YFSETQ. The V end was cut by 2 bases, the J end by 0 bases, with 9 bases between.

This clone has at least ten counts. A junction boundary mismatches the germline segment, possibly from a read error. Other DNA sequences in this specimen translate into the identical CDR3. This chain links TRBV18 with TRBJ1-2; 7 nucleotides line up with TRBD1. This CDR3 has 13 residues. CDR1 KGHSH and CDR2 LQKENI come from the germline V gene. For the CDR3, the DNA is TGTGCCAGCTCACCGGGACAGAACTATGGCTACACCTTT. Its protein is CASSPGQNYGYTF. The full variable domain, completed using reference TRBV18 and TRBJ1-2, is NAGVMQNPRHLVRRRGQEARLRCSPMKGHSHVYWYRQLPEEGLKFMVYLQKENIIDESGMPKERFSAEFPKEGPSILRIQQVVRGDSAAYFCASSPGQNYGYTFGSGTRLTVV.

In its sample, this clone was seen many times. The chain carries TRBV3-1 and TRBJ2-7; no firm D call. Germline CDR1 is LGHDT and CDR2 is YNNKEL (reference sequence). The V end was cut by 4 bases, the J end by 1 base, with 14 bases between. This CDR3 is built from 15 residues. For the CDR3, the DNA is TGTGCCAGCAGCCGTGGACCCTACGGGTCCTACGAGCAGTACTTC. Its protein is CASSRGPYGSYEQYF.

Concerning this clone itself: Being one base from a much bigger clone, this may be a read error. The chain recombines TRBV5-5 with TRBJ1-4; D may be TRBD1 (5 bases). The CDR3 loop spans 14 amino acids. Trimming took off 4 bases at V and 8 bases at J, with 15 bases between the two ends. Germline V lookup: CDR1 SGHKS, CDR2 YYEKEE (reference sequence). The CDR3 protein is CASSAVGRGEKLFF. The CDR3 DNA reads as TGTGCCAGCAGCGCAGTGGGGCGAGGGGAAAAACTGTTTTTT.

This clone was seen ten or more times. Other nucleotide sequences from this sample produce the same CDR3. The chain uses TRBV19 and TRBJ2-5; D uncertain. With 4 bases removed from V and 2 bases from J, the gap between germline ends came to 8 bases. CDR1 is LNHDA and CDR2 is SQIVND in the germline V gene (reference sequence). The CDR3 is 13 residues long. The CDR3 DNA is TGTGCCAGTAGTACAGACGGGCAAGAGACCCAGTACTTC. Translated: CASSTDGQETQYF.

As for this clone: Other DNA sequences in this specimen translate into the identical CDR3. V usage is TRBV5-1 and J usage is TRBJ2-3; D not certain. The germline V gene encodes CDR1 SGHRS and CDR2 YFSETQ. V was shortened by 4 bases and J by 2 bases, with 17 bases between the two germline ends. This CDR3 comprises 16 residues. The DNA for the CDR3 is TGCGCCAGCAGCCTCCGTAGTAGTGGATTCACAGATACGCAGTATTTT. It codes for CASSLRSSGFTDTQYF. The whole variable domain, filled in from reference TRBV5-1 and TRBJ2-3, reads KAGVTQTPRYLIKTRGQQVTLSCSPISGHRSVSWYQQTPGQGLQFLFEYFSETQRNKGNFPGRFSGRQFSNSRSEMNVSTLELGDSALYLCASSLRSSGFTDTQYFGPGTRLTVL.

In its sample, this clone ranks as medium-sized. The rearrangement uses TRBV28 and TRBJ1-6, with D uncertain. Germline CDR1 MDHEN, CDR2 SYDVKM. The V end lost 6 bases, the J end lost 7 bases, and 10 bases lay between the germline ends. The CDR3 totals 13 residues. The CDR3 loop reads CASRRTFNSPLHF. The CDR3 coding sequence is TGTGCCAGCAGGCGGACTTTCAATTCACCCCTCCACTTT.

At least ten counts were recorded for this clone. V usage is TRBV19 and J usage is TRBJ1-5; 9 nucleotides agree with TRBD1. CDR3 length equals 16 residues. From germline, CDR1 is LNHDA and CDR2 SQIVND (reference sequence). Germline trimming cut 1 base from V and 6 bases from J; bases unmatched to any gene: 7. The CDR3 here is CASSIARTGGAQPQHF. The DNA for the CDR3 is TGTGCCAGTAGTATAGCTCGTACAGGGGGCGCTCAGCCCCAGCATTTT.

This CDR3 reads CASSSLHGGEQYF. The CDR3 coding sequence is TGTGCCAGCAGCTCACTCCATGGGGGCGAGCAGTACTTC. The rearrangement joins TRBV11-2 to TRBJ2-7; D possibly matches TRBD1 or TRBD2 (5 bases each). Germline V gives CDR1 SGHAT, CDR2 FQNNGV. The CDR3 runs to 13 residues. The ends were cut back, 4 bases at V and 6 bases at J, with 13 bases in the middle.

This clone occurred many times. This rearrangement joins TRBV20-1 to TRBJ1-4; D remains unclear. CDR1 DFQATT and CDR2 SNEGSKA come from the germline V gene (reference sequence). V lost 2 bases and J 8 bases, leaving 12 bases between the germline ends. The CDR3 runs to 13 residues. CDR3: CSARKPEGEKLFF. The CDR3 region has the DNA TGCAGTGCTAGAAAACCAGAAGGGGAAAAACTGTTTTTT.

This clone was seen repeatedly, ten times or more. The chain uses TRBV19 and TRBJ2-6, with 8 bases that match TRBD1. The CDR3 contains 16 residues. The trim removed 8 bases at V and 0 bases at J, leaving 6 bases unmatched. Germline CDR1 is LNHDA and CDR2 is SQIVND (reference sequence). In DNA form, the CDR3 reads TGTGCCAGTGGGACAGGAATTACCTCTGGGGCCAACGTCCTGACTTTC. Protein sequence: CASGTGITSGANVLTF.

This clone was detected many times. The chain couples TRBV2 to TRBJ2-1; D is unclear. Trimming took off 2 bases at V and 3 bases at J, with 11 bases between the two ends. This CDR3 is 15 amino acids long. Germline V CDR1 and CDR2: SNHLY, FYNNEI. CDR3 residues: CASSEWGDGYNEQFF. The CDR3 nucleotides read TGTGCCAGCAGTGAATGGGGTGACGGCTACAATGAGCAGTTCTTC.

As for this clone: One base away lies a much larger clone, so this may be a sequencing read error. The chain combines TRBV5-6 with TRBJ1-1; 9 nucleotides agree with TRBD1. The germline gives CDR1 SGHDT, CDR2 YYEEEE. The length of the CDR3 is 12 residues. After removal of 7 bases from V and 5 bases from J, the junction contained 3 bases not matched to a gene. The DNA for the CDR3 is TGTGCCAGCGACAGGGGGAAAACTGAAGCTTTCTTT. Its translation: CASDRGKTEAFF.

The J gene is TRBJ2-2, the V gene TRBV11-2, with D perhaps matching TRBD2 (6 bases). The CDR3 consists of 15 residues. Germline-derived CDR1 and CDR2 are SGHAT and FQNNGV. V lost 2 bases to trimming and J lost 14 bases, with 21 bases between them. As DNA, the CDR3 is TGTGCCAGCAGCTTAACGGGGGAAAACACCGTGGATCTGTTTTTT. This codes for CASSLTGENTVDLFF.

This clone was found many times. This chain connects TRBV15 to TRBJ1-1; a weak D match, TRBD1 (5 bases). The length of the CDR3 is 14 residues. Per germline, CDR1 LNHNV and CDR2 YYDKDF (reference sequence). V lost 4 bases and J 3 bases, leaving 12 bases between the germline ends. The CDR3 loop is CATSTQTEYTEAFF. Written as DNA, the CDR3 is TGTGCCACCAGCACCCAGACAGAATACACTGAAGCTTTCTTT.

This clone showed up many times. This rearrangement joins TRBV27 to TRBJ1-5, with D possibly TRBD1 on 5 matching bases. V lost 3 bases and J 0 bases, leaving 9 bases between the germline ends. This CDR3 is 15 amino acids long. Germline CDR1 MNHEY, CDR2 SMNVEV (reference sequence). CDR3 sequence (DNA): TGTGCCAGCAGTTTTCAGGGATATAGCAATCAGCCCCAGCATTTT. The encoded protein is CASSFQGYSNQPQHF.

This clone has a count of ten or more. This chain's CDR3 is CASSQVVSKLFF. Written as DNA, the CDR3 is TGCGCCAGCAGCCAAGTCGTGAGCAAACTGTTTTTT. The chain has TRBV4-1 and TRBJ1-4; D ambiguous. The CDR3 is 12 amino acids. Germline-derived CDR1 and CDR2 are MGHRA and YSYEKL. V lost 1 base, J lost 11 bases, and 8 bases lay in between.

This clone was counted ten times or more. This chain uses TRBV7-2 with TRBJ1-6; 7 positions agree with TRBD1. Germline V gene data show CDR1 as SGHTA and CDR2 as FQGNSA. The trim removed 6 bases at V and 7 bases at J, leaving 3 bases unmatched. The length of the CDR3 is 13 residues. The CDR3 spells CASSTGQNSPLHF. The CDR3 DNA reads as TGTGCCAGCAGTACGGGACAGAATTCACCCCTCCACTTT.

Ten or more counts support this clone. The chain links TRBV4-1 to TRBJ2-7; 11 bases fit TRBD2. The CDR3 is 16 residues long. Germline CDR1 MGHRA, CDR2 YSYEKL. Trimming removed 2 bases from V and 0 bases from J; junction bases left unmatched: 3. The CDR3 loop reads CASSQLTSGVSYEQYF. The DNA of the CDR3 is TGCGCCAGCAGCCAATTGACTAGCGGGGTCTCCTACGAGCAGTACTTC.

This chain connects TRBV9 to TRBJ2-3; 8 positions agree with TRBD2. The CDR3 contains 15 residues. The V and J ends lost 4 bases and 2 bases, in that order; junction bases with no gene match: 6. The germline CDR1 and CDR2 sequences are SGDLS and YYNGEE. The DNA of the CDR3 is TGTGCCAGCAGCACGGGGGGGCGATACACAGATACGCAGTATTTT. Protein sequence: CASSTGGRYTDTQYF.

This clone has a count of ten or more. The chain has TRBV20-1 and TRBJ1-5, with TRBD1 matching over 8 bases. From germline, CDR1 is DFQATT and CDR2 SNEGSKA (reference sequence). This CDR3 is 14 amino acids long. J gave up 2 bases and V 5 bases, and 5 bases lay outside the gene matches. CDR3 nucleotide sequence: TGCAGTGCTCCGACAGGGGAAGGCAATCAGCCCCAGCATTTT. Protein product: CSAPTGEGNQPQHF.

This clone was detected many times. The genes are TRBV19 and TRBJ1-5, with TRBD1 matching 8 bases. CDR1 and CDR2 (germline): LNHDA, SQIVND (reference sequence). The V segment lost 9 bases and the J segment 0 bases; nucleotides outside the gene matches: 10. CDR3 length: 16 amino acids. In DNA form, the CDR3 reads TGTGCCAGCGATGACAGGGGTGGGTATAGCAATCAGCCCCAGCATTTT. Translated: CASDDRGGYSNQPQHF.

This clone has ten or more counts. The chain is built from TRBV28 and TRBJ2-1; D gene unclear. V lost 3 bases and J 2 bases, leaving 8 bases between the germline ends. This CDR3 is 14 amino acids long. Per germline, CDR1 MDHEN and CDR2 SYDVKM. CDR3 nucleotide sequence: TGTGCCAGCAGTTTTCGTAAAACCTACAATGAGCAGTTCTTC. Translation gives CASSFRKTYNEQFF.

This clone was seen many times. J is TRBJ2-6 and V is TRBV5-4, with 7 bases lining up with TRBD2. The V gene's germline CDR1 is SGHNT and CDR2 YYREEE (reference sequence). V gave up 3 bases and J gave up 0 bases; unmatched junction bases: 6. CDR3 length: 17 residues. CDR3 coding DNA: TGTGCCAGCAGCTGGGAGGGTAGAATCTCTGGGGCCAACGTCCTGACTTTC. Translated, it gives CASSWEGRISGANVLTF. Using reference TRBV5-4 and TRBJ2-6 for the parts outside the CDR3, the full variable domain is ETGVTQSPTHLIKTRGQQVTLRCSSQSGHNTVSWYQQALGQGPQFIFQYYREEENGRGNFPPRFSGLQFPNYSSELNVNALELDDSALYLCASSWEGRISGANVLTFGAGSRLTVL.

Concerning this clone itself: An end of the junction differs from the germline gene, which may be a read error. V gene TRBV7-9 combines with J gene TRBJ1-2; a possible D gene is TRBD1 (5 bases). Germline V gives CDR1 SEHNR, CDR2 FQNEAQ (reference sequence). This CDR3 comprises 15 residues. CDR3 DNA sequence: TGTGCCAGCAGCGCTAGTGGGGGACGGAGCAATGGCTACACATTC. This encodes CASSASGGRSNGYTF.

This clone has at least ten counts. The CDR3 bases are TGTGCCAGTAGCCTCCTAGCGGGAGGAGGGTACGAGCAGTACTTC. Its translation: CASSLLAGGGYEQYF. The gene calls are TRBV19 and TRBJ2-7; 11 positions match TRBD2. The V and J ends lost 6 bases and 4 bases, in that order; junction bases with no gene match: 8. The germline V gene has CDR1 LNHDA and CDR2 SQIVND (reference sequence). The CDR3 loop spans 15 amino acids. The variable domain in full, with the rest retrieved from reference TRBV19 and TRBJ2-7, is DGGITQSPKYLFRKEGQNVTLSCEQNLNHDAMYWYRQDPGQGLRLIYYSQIVNDFQKGDIAEGYSVSREKKESFPLTVTSAQKNPTAFYLCASSLLAGGGYEQYFGPGTRLTVT.

The V call is TRBV19, the J call TRBJ2-1; D is uncertain. The CDR3 sequence is 11 residues long. Germline assignment: CDR1 LNHDA and CDR2 SQIVND (reference sequence). The germline V and J ends were trimmed by 3 bases and 13 bases, with 10 bases remaining between them. The CDR3 loop reads CASSIIHYQFF. As DNA, the CDR3 is TGTGCCAGTAGTATCATCCATTATCAGTTCTTC.

Many counts were recorded for this clone. The chain joins TRBV28 to TRBJ1-6; D ambiguous. Germline lookup yields CDR1 MDHEN and CDR2 SYDVKM. V was clipped by 4 bases and J by 7 bases, with 11 bases between them. The CDR3 is 14 amino acids. The CDR3 DNA follows: TGTGCCAGCAGTTCGGGAGGGATCAATTCACCCCTCCACTTT. This codes for CASSSGGINSPLHF.

This clone was seen ten or more times. This chain connects TRBV12-3 or TRBV12-4 to TRBJ1-4; TRBD1 is a possible D gene (5 bases). The V gene lost 5 bases and the J gene lost 11 bases, with 15 bases spanning the gap. CDR3 length: 13 amino acids. This chain's CDR3 is CASSPTGTAKLFF. The CDR3 coding sequence is TGTGCCAGCAGTCCCACCGGGACGGCCAAACTGTTTTTT.

The sample holds many counts of this clone. The chain joins TRBV11-3 to TRBJ2-2, with D uncertain. This CDR3 is 12 amino acids long. Trimming took off 6 bases at V and 3 bases at J, with 5 bases between the two ends. Germline CDR1 SGHNT, CDR2 YENEEA. The CDR3, as DNA: TGTGCCAGCAGATCTTACACCGGGGAGCTGTTTTTT. Translating gives CASRSYTGELFF.